This T cell receptor beta chain was sequenced for a study of T-cell reconstitution after alpha-beta-depleted transplantation in children. This sample's TCRbeta library carried unique molecular identifier barcodes. From the PCR reads, TCRdb called clonotypes with MiXCR, one entry per CDR3 protein. The table lists about 410,000 distinct CDR3 sequences, 20% of them singletons, with about 3.8% in the top ten. The CDR3 contains 15 residues. The V gene's germline CDR1 is LGHNA and CDR2 YSLEER. Germline trimming cut 3 bases from V and 4 bases from J; bases unmatched to any gene: 8. The sequence came from a human donor who donated a stem cell graft to a child with acute myeloid leukemia. The material was PBMCs from the stem cell graft donor, obtained from the stem cell graft. The chain combines TRBV4-3 with TRBJ1-2, with 7 bases fitting TRBD1. This CDR3 is CASSQYRGSSYGYTF. Here the CDR3 DNA reads TGCGCCAGCAGCCAGTACAGGGGCTCGAGCTATGGCTACACCTTC.